This record concerns one T cell receptor (beta chain) sequence. CDR1 is WSHSY, CDR2 SAAADI, per germline. The CDR3 loop spans 14 amino acids. V lost 5 bases and J 0 bases, leaving 9 bases between the germline ends. This entry is derived from a study of Ad26.COV2.S vaccination and SARS-CoV-2 variants. Sequencing was performed with immunoSEQ multiplex PCR; in TCRdb, only in-frame clones are kept and a portion is missing. The sample holds about 480,000 clones, roughly nine tenths seen once. The treatment was: some 20 received Ad26.COV2.S at low or high dose, single or two shots; roughly five received placebo; per-sample allocation not given. All samples were drawn on day 63, counting from the first vaccine or placebo injection.

The TCR originated in a person between 18 and 60 years old who received the Ad26.COV2.S COVID-19 vaccine or a placebo. The genes are TRBV10-2 and TRBJ2-3, with D perhaps matching TRBD2 (6 bases). Specimen: peripheral blood, collected in a trial of Ad26.COV2.S vaccine versus placebo. CDR3 bases: TGCGCCAGCAGTAAGGGGACTAGCACAGATACGCAGTATTTT. Protein: CASSKGTSTDTQYF.